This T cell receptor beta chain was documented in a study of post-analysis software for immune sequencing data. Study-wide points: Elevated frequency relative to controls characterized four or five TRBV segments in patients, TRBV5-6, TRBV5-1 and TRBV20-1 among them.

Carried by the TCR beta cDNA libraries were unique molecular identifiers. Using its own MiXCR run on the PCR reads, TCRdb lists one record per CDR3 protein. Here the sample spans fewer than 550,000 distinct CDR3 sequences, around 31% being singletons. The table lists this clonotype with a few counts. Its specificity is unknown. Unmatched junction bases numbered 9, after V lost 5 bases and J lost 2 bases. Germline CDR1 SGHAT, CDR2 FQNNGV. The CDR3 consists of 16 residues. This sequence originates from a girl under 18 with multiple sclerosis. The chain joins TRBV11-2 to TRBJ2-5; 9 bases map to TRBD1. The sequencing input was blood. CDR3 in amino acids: CASSPTGGFSQETQYF. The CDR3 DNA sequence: TGTGCCAGCAGCCCGACAGGGGGGTTTAGTCAAGAGACCCAGTACTTC. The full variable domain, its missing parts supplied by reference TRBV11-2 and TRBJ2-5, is EAGVAQSPRYKIIEKRQSVAFWCNPISGHATLYWYQQILGQGPKLLIQFQNNGVVDDSQLPKDRFSAERLKGVDSTLKIQPAKLEDSAVYLCASSPTGGFSQETQYFGPGTRLLVL.